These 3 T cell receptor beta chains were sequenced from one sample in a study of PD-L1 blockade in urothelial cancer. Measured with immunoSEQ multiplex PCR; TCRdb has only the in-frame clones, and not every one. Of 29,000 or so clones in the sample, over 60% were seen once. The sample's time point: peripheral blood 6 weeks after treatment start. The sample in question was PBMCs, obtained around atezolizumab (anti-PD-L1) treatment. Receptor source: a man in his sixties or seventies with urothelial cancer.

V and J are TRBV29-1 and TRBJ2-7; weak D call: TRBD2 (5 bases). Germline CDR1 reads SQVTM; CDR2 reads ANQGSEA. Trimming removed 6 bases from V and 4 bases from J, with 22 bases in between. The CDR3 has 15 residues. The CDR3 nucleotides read TGCAGCGTATTAGGACTCTCGCAAACCCCTTACGAGCAGTACTTC. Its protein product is CSVLGLSQTPYEQYF.

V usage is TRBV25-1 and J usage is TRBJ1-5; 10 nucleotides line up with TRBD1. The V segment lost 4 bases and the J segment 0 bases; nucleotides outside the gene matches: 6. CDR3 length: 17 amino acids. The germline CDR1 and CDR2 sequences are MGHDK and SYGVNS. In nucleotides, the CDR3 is TGTGCCAGCAGTGCCCCGGACAGGGGGGGTAGCAATCAGCCCCAGCATTTT. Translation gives CASSAPDRGGSNQPQHF.

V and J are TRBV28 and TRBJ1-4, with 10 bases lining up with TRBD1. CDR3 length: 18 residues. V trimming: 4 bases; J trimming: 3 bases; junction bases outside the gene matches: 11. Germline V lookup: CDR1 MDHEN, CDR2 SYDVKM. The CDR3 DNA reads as TGTGCCAGCAGTTACTCTCCGGGACAGGGGCGATCTAATGAAAAACTGTTTTTT. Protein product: CASSYSPGQGRSNEKLFF.